The rows below give T cell receptor beta chains drawn from one sample of a study of cytomegalovirus exposure and HLA in healthy donors. TCRdb keeps only in-frame clones here, not all; method: immunoSEQ multiplex PCR. The sample lists over 50,000 clones, 75% to 85% occurring once. The specimen was PBMCs. These receptors originate from a man aged 50 to 60 in good health and CMV-seropositive. CDR3s include the opening cysteine and the closing phenylalanine or tryptophan. D genes are given only for firm matches. Expanded clones get a size class; other rows say once, few or many, or leave the size out.

clone size | CDR3 length | J gene | D gene | V gene | CDR3 DNA | CDR3 protein
NA | 13 | TRBJ2-7 | NA | TRBV6-5 | TGTGCCAGCAGCGAAGCCGGGGGAGTAAAGCAGTACTTC | CASSEAGGVKQYF
NA | 17 | TRBJ1-1 | TRBD1 | TRBV7-2 | TGTGCCAGCAGCTCAGTCAGTCTGGGCAGGGGGTACACTGAAGCTTTCTTT | CASSSVSLGRGYTEAFF
NA | 12 | TRBJ2-7 | NA | TRBV30 | TGTGCCTGGAGTACCCGAGGCTACGAGCAGTACTTC | CAWSTRGYEQYF
NA | 13 | TRBJ2-7 | TRBD1 | TRBV11-3 | TGTGCCAGCAGCTTACGGACAGGGCTCGAGCAGTACTTC | CASSLRTGLEQYF
NA | 13 | TRBJ1-5 | NA | TRBV30 | TGTGCCTGCAGGCTGGATAGCAATCAGCCCCAGCATTTT | CACRLDSNQPQHF
once | 17 | TRBJ2-6 | NA | TRBV4-1 | TGCGCCAGCAGCCAAGGACACGAAACCTCTGGGGCCAACGTCCTGACTTTC | CASSQGHETSGANVLTF
NA | 15 | TRBJ2-3 | NA | TRBV9 | TGTGCCAGCAGCATAGCTGTTACTAGCACAGATACGCAGTATTTT | CASSIAVTSTDTQYF
NA | 16 | TRBJ1-2 | TRBD1 | TRBV5-6 | TGTGCCAGCAGCTATAACGGACAGGGGGACGTCTATGGCTACACCTTC | CASSYNGQGDVYGYTF
NA | 15 | TRBJ2-5 | NA | TRBV7-2 | TGTGCCAGCAGCTTGGGGGACTGGTCAGGAGAGACCCAGTACTTC | CASSLGDWSGETQYF
few | 16 | TRBJ2-1 | NA | TRBV5-1 | TGCGCCAGCAGCCCCCTCCTAGCTGGTGCCTACAATGAGCAGTTCTTC | CASSPLLAGAYNEQFF
NA | 14 | TRBJ2-7 | NA | TRBV11-3 | TGTGCCAGCAGCCCCGTCCGAGGGTCCTACGAGCAGTACTTC | CASSPVRGSYEQYF
NA | 17 | TRBJ1-2 | NA | TRBV7-2 | TGTGCCAGCAGCTCAGCGCGTCCAGGGGCAGGCGAAGATGGCTACACCTTC | CASSSARPGAGEDGYTF
NA | 13 | TRBJ2-7 | NA | TRBV9 | TGTGCCAGCAGCGCCCCCCCCCTCTACGAGCAGTACTTC | CASSAPPLYEQYF
NA | 12 | TRBJ1-5 | NA | TRBV28 | TGTGCCAGCAGTTCTTTTAATCAGCCCCAGCATTTT | CASSSFNQPQHF
NA | 14 | TRBJ2-5 | NA | TRBV27 | TGTGCCAGCAGTTTGTTAGGAGGGACGGAGACCCAGTACTTC | CASSLLGGTETQYF
NA | 16 | TRBJ2-7 | NA | TRBV2 | TGTGCCAGCAGTGAAAAATACGCGCGGGGCGCCTACGAGCAGTACTTC | CASSEKYARGAYEQYF
NA | 14 | TRBJ2-3 | NA | TRBV30 | TGTGCCTGGAGTTTCGGGGTTGGCACAGATACGCAGTATTTT | CAWSFGVGTDTQYF
NA | 15 | TRBJ1-6 | TRBD1 | TRBV29-1 | TGCAGCGTTCAACTGACAGGGGGGTATAATTCACCCCTCCACTTT | CSVQLTGGYNSPLHF
NA | 15 | TRBJ2-7 | TRBD2 | TRBV6-5 | TGTGCCAGCAGTGTAGTAGCGGGGGACCCCTACGAGCAGTACTTC | CASSVVAGDPYEQYF
NA | 15 | TRBJ2-1 | NA | TRBV19 | TGTGCCAGTAGTAGATGGGGGCAGGGTAGGGATGAGCAGTTCTTC | CASSRWGQGRDEQFF
once | 13 | TRBJ1-2 | TRBD1 | TRBV6-5 | TGTGCCAGCAGTTACGGGACAGGGCTTGGCTACACCTTC | CASSYGTGLGYTF
few | 16 | TRBJ2-5 | NA | TRBV6-1 | TGTGCCAGCAGTGTAGCCCTACCAGGGGTCGGAGAGACCCAGTACTTC | CASSVALPGVGETQYF
NA | 15 | TRBJ1-3 | NA | TRBV7-6 | TGTGCCAGCAGCTCCCCGGGAGAACAGGGAAACACCATATATTTT | CASSSPGEQGNTIYF
NA | 14 | TRBJ2-7 | TRBD2 | TRBV9 | TGTGCCAGCAGCACGGGACTAGCGGGCTACGAGCAGTACTTC | CASSTGLAGYEQYF
NA | 13 | TRBJ2-3 | NA | TRBV7-2 | TGTGCCAGCAGCCCCTGGCATGGCGATACGCAGTATTTT | CASSPWHGDTQYF
NA | 13 | TRBJ2-5 | TRBD2 | TRBV5-3 | TGTGCCAGAAGCTTGACTAGCGAAGAGACCCAGTACTTC | CARSLTSEETQYF
NA | 15 | TRBJ2-5 | NA | TRBV5-1 | TGCGCCAGCAGCTTGCGGGCAGGGTCGGAGGAGACCCAGTACTTC | CASSLRAGSEETQYF
NA | 15 | TRBJ2-1 | NA | TRBV6-1 | TGTGCCAGCAGAAACCCGAGGCTAGTAGGCAATGAGCAGTTCTTC | CASRNPRLVGNEQFF
NA | 17 | TRBJ2-1 | NA | TRBV4-3 | TGCGCAAGCAGCCAAGATCTGATCGTACTCATCTCCAATGAGCAGTTCTTC | CASSQDLIVLISNEQFF
NA | 14 | TRBJ2-1 | NA | TRBV7-7 | TGTGCTAGCAGCTTAGGCACGACTAGCAATGAGCAGTTCTTC | CASSLGTTSNEQFF
NA | 12 | TRBJ2-3 | NA | TRBV13 | TGTGCCAGCAGCTTGCAGACAGATACGCAGTATTTT | CASSLQTDTQYF
NA | 13 | TRBJ1-1 | NA | TRBV29-1 | TGCAGCGTTGTGGGGAGACTCAACACTGAAGCTTTCTTT | CSVVGRLNTEAFF
few | 15 | TRBJ2-2 | NA | TRBV5-5 | TGTGCCAGCAGGAAGACTAACTCGAACACCGGGGAGCTGTTTTTT | CASRKTNSNTGELFF
NA | 14 | TRBJ1-1 | NA | TRBV6-6 | TGTGCCAGCAGTTACTCCCACACGAACACTGAAGCTTTCTTT | CASSYSHTNTEAFF
few | 15 | TRBJ2-1 | TRBD2 | TRBV7-2 | TGTGCCAGCAGCTTAGTTCCTAGCGGGTGGAATGAGCAGTTCTTC | CASSLVPSGWNEQFF
NA | 20 | TRBJ2-5 | NA | TRBV21-1 | TGTGCCAGCAGCAGCTCCCCGGGACAGGGTTTGAGGGAGGGATTGGAGACCCAGTACTTC | CASSSSPGQGLREGLETQYF
few | 14 | TRBJ2-2 | NA | TRBV7-2 | TGTGCCAGCAGCTTAGTAGAGGGTACCGGGGAGCTGTTTTTT | CASSLVEGTGELFF
NA | 15 | TRBJ1-4 | NA | TRBV7-9 | TGTGCCAGCAGCTTAATAACAGGTGGAAATGAAAAACTGTTTTTT | CASSLITGGNEKLFF
NA | 13 | TRBJ2-1 | NA | TRBV19 | TGTGCCAGTAGTATAGTCTCCCACAATGAGCAGTTCTTC | CASSIVSHNEQFF
few | 14 | TRBJ1-1 | TRBD1 | TRBV7-2 | TGTGCCAGCAGCCTAGTTACAGGGGAAACTGAAGCTTTCTTT | CASSLVTGETEAFF
few | 17 | TRBJ2-2 | TRBD2 | TRBV5-4 | TGTGCCAGCAGCTTGCGTTCTAGCGGAGAGAACACCGGGGAGCTGTTTTTT | CASSLRSSGENTGELFF
NA | 15 | TRBJ2-3 | TRBD2 | TRBV7-2 | TGTGCCAGCAGCTTCGGGGGGGCTAGCACAGATACGCAGTATTTT | CASSFGGASTDTQYF
NA | 14 | TRBJ2-2 | NA | TRBV2 | TGTGCCAGCAGCGATCAGGGGAACACCGGGGAGCTGTTTTTT | CASSDQGNTGELFF
NA | 14 | TRBJ2-4 | TRBD1 | TRBV25-1 | TGTGCCAGCACCTCGACAGGGGGCGGTGGCATTCAGTACTTC | CASTSTGGGGIQYF
NA | 13 | TRBJ1-1 | NA | TRBV6-1 | TGTGCCAGCTGGGCCTACACTAACACTGAAGCTTTCTTT | CASWAYTNTEAFF
NA | 13 | TRBJ1-5 | NA | TRBV30 | TGTGCCTGGAGACCGGGGGTCAATCAGCCCCAGCATTTT | CAWRPGVNQPQHF
NA | 13 | TRBJ2-7 | TRBD1 | TRBV23-1 | TGCGCCAGCACCTGGGACAGATCCTACGAGCAGTACTTC | CASTWDRSYEQYF
few | 14 | TRBJ1-1 | NA | TRBV6-1 | TGTGCCAGCAGTGAAGGACAGGTGAACACTGAAGCTTTCTTT | CASSEGQVNTEAFF
NA | 15 | TRBJ1-2 | TRBD1 | TRBV5-1 | TGCGCCAGCAGCTTCCAAACAGGGGGCAACTATGGCTACACCTTC | CASSFQTGGNYGYTF
NA | 14 | TRBJ1-5 | NA | TRBV30 | TGTGCCTGGAGTGTACGCACAGGGAATCAGCCCCAGCATTTT | CAWSVRTGNQPQHF
NA | 14 | TRBJ2-7 | NA | TRBV27 | TGTGCCAGCAGCCTCCAGGGTACCCTCTACGAGCAGTACTTC | CASSLQGTLYEQYF
few | 14 | TRBJ2-3 | NA | TRBV5-6 | TGTGCCAGCAGCCGCAAAGGGAGCGGAGATACGCAGTATTTT | CASSRKGSGDTQYF
NA | 16 | TRBJ2-1 | TRBD1 | TRBV7-8 | TGTGCCAGCAGCCCCTTACCGGGACAGGGGAAGATTGAGCAGTTCTTC | CASSPLPGQGKIEQFF
NA | 16 | TRBJ2-4 | NA | TRBV28 | TGTGCCAGCAGTTTCGCGCGGAACCTAGCCAAAAACATTCAGTACTTC | CASSFARNLAKNIQYF
NA | 17 | TRBJ1-1 | TRBD1 | TRBV5-1 | TGCGCCAGCAGGGATATGACAGGGGGCGCTCGGAACACTGAAGCTTTCTTT | CASRDMTGGARNTEAFF
NA | 17 | TRBJ2-2 | TRBD1 | TRBV7-2 | TGTGCCAGCAGGACCGACAGGGGCCTTGCGAACACCGGGGAGCTGTTTTTT | CASRTDRGLANTGELFF
NA | 13 | TRBJ2-7 | TRBD1 | TRBV5-8 | TGTGCCAGCAGCTCGGACAGGGGAAGAGAGCAGTACTTC | CASSSDRGREQYF
NA | 15 | TRBJ1-6 | NA | TRBV10-2 | TGCGCCAGCAGTGAGTTGAGCTCCTATAATTCACCCCTCCACTTT | CASSELSSYNSPLHF
NA | 13 | TRBJ1-2 | NA | TRBV7-2 | TGTGCCAGCAGCTCAAGGGGAATAAGTGGCTACACCTTC | CASSSRGISGYTF
NA | 15 | TRBJ1-1 | NA | TRBV5-1 | TGCGCCAGCAGCTTGACCCTGGGCCTGAACACTGAAGCTATCTTT | CASSLTLGLNTEAIF